Each of the 13 T cell receptor beta chains below was sequenced from the same sample in a study of T-cell reconstitution after alpha-beta-depleted transplantation in children. Library preparation (for TCRbeta) was performed with unique molecular identifiers. Each CDR3 protein gets one entry after TCRdb re-called the PCR reads with MiXCR. The sample contains some 550,000 distinct CDR3 sequences, roughly 23% of which appear only once. The material sequenced was PBMCs, mostly from graft donor cells, taken 360 days after TCRalphabeta/CD19-depleted stem cell transplant. These receptors originate from a boy under two years old who had a stem cell transplant for acute myeloid leukemia, so the T cells may come from the graft donor.

This clonotype was counted at least ten times. This chain uses TRBV12-3 or TRBV12-4 with TRBJ1-4; D is ambiguous. The V end lost 2 bases, the J end lost 5 bases, and 6 bases lay between the germline ends. The CDR3 runs 13 residues. Here the CDR3 DNA reads TGTGCCAGCAGTTTAAGAGGGAATGAAAAACTGTTTTTT. Its protein product is CASSLRGNEKLFF.

This clonotype was detected ten times or more. V usage is TRBV29-1 and J usage is TRBJ2-7, with 8 bases that match TRBD1. V dropped 1 base and J dropped 6; count of bases not matched to a gene: 5. CDR1 and CDR2 (germline): SQVTM, ANQGSEA. This CDR3 comprises 13 residues. The CDR3 coding sequence is TGCAGCGTTGAAGGGCAGGGGGCCGGCGAGCAGTACTTC. It yields the protein CSVEGQGAGEQYF.

The chain is built from TRBV20-1 and TRBJ1-1, with D maybe TRBD1 (6 bases). This CDR3 has 14 residues. Germline-derived CDR1 and CDR2 are DFQATT and SNEGSKA (reference sequence). V was clipped by 6 bases and J by 0 bases, with 14 bases between them. The CDR3 spells CSAGFRGMNTEAFF. The CDR3 nucleotides read TGCAGTGCCGGTTTCAGGGGCATGAACACTGAAGCTTTCTTT.

The chain couples TRBV12-3 or TRBV12-4 to TRBJ2-2; TRBD2 is a possible D gene (5 bases). Trimming removed 2 bases at V and 5 bases at J, with 12 bases between. The length of the CDR3 is 15 residues. The CDR3: CASSLLVRETGELFF. CDR3 nucleotides: TGTGCCAGCAGTTTATTGGTGAGGGAGACCGGGGAGCTGTTTTTT.

This clonotype was picked up a small number of times. The rearrangement links TRBV6-5 to TRBJ2-7, with TRBD1 matching 9 bases. The germline gives CDR1 MNHEY, CDR2 SVGAGI. With 2 bases clipped from V and 3 bases from J, the junction kept 8 bases outside the gene matches. The CDR3 totals 16 residues. CDR3 sequence reads: CASSYGPPDRGYEQYV. The CDR3 DNA sequence: TGTGCCAGCAGTTACGGTCCCCCGGACAGGGGCTACGAGCAGTACGTC.

The count of this clonotype is one. The chain recombines TRBV20-1 with TRBJ2-1; TRBD2 agrees at 8 bases. V gave up 3 bases and J gave up 0 bases; unmatched junction bases: 13. The CDR3 has 18 amino acids. CDR1 is DFQATT, CDR2 SNEGSKA, per germline (reference sequence). CDR3 in amino acids: CSASGLAGKTSSYNEQFF. The CDR3 coding sequence is TGCAGTGCTAGTGGCCTAGCGGGCAAGACGAGCTCCTACAATGAGCAGTTCTTC.

The rearrangement links TRBV29-1 to TRBJ1-2; TRBD1 matches at 8 bases. The ends lost 6 bases at V and 6 bases at J; junction bases unmatched: 9. Per germline, CDR1 SQVTM and CDR2 ANQGSEA. This CDR3 spans 13 amino acids. This CDR3 reads CSVTSTGENGYTF. CDR3 nucleotide sequence: TGCAGCGTGACCTCGACAGGGGAGAATGGCTACACCTTC.

This clonotype was seen a handful of times. The rearrangement joins TRBV29-1 to TRBJ1-5, with no clear D. Trimming removed 2 bases at V and 0 bases at J, with 5 bases between. The CDR3 runs 13 residues. CDR1 and CDR2 (germline): SQVTM, ANQGSEA. DNA for the CDR3: TGCAGCGTTGAATTGGATAGCAATCAGCCCCAGCATTTT. Translated, it gives CSVELDSNQPQHF.

This clonotype has ten or more counts. This rearrangement joins TRBV18 to TRBJ2-2, with D unresolved. The CDR3 totals 13 residues. The germline V gene encodes CDR1 KGHSH and CDR2 LQKENI. Between the trimmed V and J ends, which lost 2 bases and 5 bases, there was a span of 6 bases. CDR3 in DNA: TGTGCCAGCTCACCAACATTTACCGGGGAGCTGTTTTTT. It codes for CASSPTFTGELFF.

The V call is TRBV7-8, the J call TRBJ2-7; 8 bases map to TRBD1. In germline, CDR1 is SGHVS, CDR2 FQNEAQ. V gave up 1 base and J gave up 4 bases; unmatched junction bases: 6. The CDR3 length is 15 residues. CDR3 in amino acids: CASSLDRTGTYEQYF. CDR3 DNA: TGTGCCAGCAGCTTAGACCGGACAGGGACGTACGAGCAGTACTTC.

The chain links TRBV12-3 or TRBV12-4 to TRBJ2-3; D tentatively reads TRBD1 or TRBD2 (5 bases each). The CDR3 runs 15 residues. Trimming removed 6 bases at V and 6 bases at J, with 19 bases between. Written as DNA, the CDR3 is TGTGCCAGCAGGCCTTCGACAGCTCCGGGGGATACGCAGTATTTT. It encodes CASRPSTAPGDTQYF.

This chain connects TRBV12-3 or TRBV12-4 to TRBJ2-7; D uncertain. V was clipped by 5 bases and J by 1 base, with 12 bases between them. The CDR3 spans 14 residues. CDR3 bases: TGTGCCAGCAGTCCCGATATAGGGTCCTACGAGCAGTACTTC. This encodes CASSPDIGSYEQYF.

The chain has TRBV5-1 and TRBJ1-1, with D perhaps TRBD1 (5 bases). The CDR3 has 17 residues. Deletions cut 1 base from V and 1 base from J, with 17 bases between. Germline lookup yields CDR1 SGHRS and CDR2 YFSETQ. CDR3 amino acids: CASSLPPWGTENTEAFF. CDR3 nucleotides: TGCGCCAGCAGCTTGCCCCCCTGGGGGACGGAGAACACTGAAGCTTTCTTT.